This entry describes one T cell receptor beta chain. What it recognizes is unknown. The data belong to a study of T cell responses to AZD1222 COVID-19 vaccine. Study-wide results and caveats: Repertoires in all cases were sampled only once the peak T cell response had passed. Most donors were white British and more were female, and clonal diversity was possibly underestimated.

Clones were read by immunoSEQ multiplex PCR, and TCRdb kept only the in-frame ones, dropping some. The data show 150,000 or so clones, approximately 91% seen once. This TCR derives from an adult who received the AZD1222 COVID-19 vaccine. The sample in question was peripheral blood, obtained 28 days after the second AZD1222 dose.

CDR3 DNA sequence: TGCGCCAGTGGGACAGGGCGTGAAGCTTTCTTT. This encodes CASGTGREAFF. The V call is TRBV10-1, the J call TRBJ1-1; 9 bases fit TRBD1. Trimming cost V 9 bases and J 7 bases; bases outside gene matches: 3. The CDR3 spans 11 residues. The germline V gene has CDR1 WNHNN and CDR2 SYGVQD (reference sequence).